This T cell receptor beta chain was recorded in a study of identical twins (TCRdb year 2016). Concerning the study at large: To test whether fetal clonotypes persist, this study deep-sequenced TCR alpha and beta repertoires from monozygotic twins, from unrelated adults of various ages, and from cord blood. To rule out contamination, the twin experiments were replicated at different times with different library preparation protocols.

Library preparation was by 5' RACE. The instrument was an Illumina HiSeq 2000. A universal primer binding site was introduced by template switching, and a unique molecular identifier was present in the final cDNA, enabling accurate counting of TCR cDNA molecules. Specific primers in the conserved constant-segment region were used to synthesize first-strand cDNA for the TCR alpha and beta chains. Each cDNA library was double barcoded, with a SMART-Mk sample barcode plus Illumina barcodes, to control for contamination. TruSeq adapter sequences and Illumina sample barcodes were added in two successive PCR steps. Sequencing of the TCR alpha and beta cDNA libraries was done on the Illumina HiSeq platform using custom primers. The authors' pipeline ran thus. Unique molecular identifiers were extracted from raw reads with MiGEC, and CDR3 positions were determined with MiXCR. For each individual, recombination models were inferred using an EM algorithm with the repgenHMM and IGoR tools. The analysis of shared clonotypes was done with the tcR package in R, with sharing normalized by the product of cloneset sizes. To study raw recombination without the effects of thymic and clonal selection, out-of-frame nonproductive sequences were analyzed. TCRdb handled the public reads itself, with Q25 trimming in fastp and clone calling in MiXCR, and kept productive beta chains. All rows with the same CDR3 protein become a single entry with the most common DNA and genes. Here the V and J calls rest on TCRdb's processing, not on the authors' analysis. For this sample there are about 1.7 million distinct CDR3 sequences; 25% to 35% appear just once. The biggest ten clones account for approximately 0.29% of the sample.

Overall study outcomes, separate from this receptor: Zero-insertion analyses could be partly confounded by invariant T cells such as MAIT and iNKT, although diverse VJ usage argued against such confounding for most clonotypes. Conclusions relied on cross-sectional statistical analysis, since the same donors could not be followed over many years. Excess twin sharing in beta out-of-frame sequences was weaker because fewer shared sequences lowered the signal-to-noise ratio. Abundant cord blood beta clonotypes carried fewer insertions; young adult naive repertoires showed a weaker similar trend, while memory repertoires showed none. Recombination models systematically underestimated out-of-frame TCR alpha sharing in monozygotic twins but agreed with sharing between unrelated individuals. Compared with coincidental sharing between unrelated individuals, an excess of low generation-probability sequences was observed among out-of-frame TCR alpha sequences shared between twins.

V is cut by 1 base and J by 5 bases, and the space between the germline ends is 6 bases. The CDR3 spans 11 residues, from the cysteine through the phenylalanine. Just the 33-base CDR3 DNA is kept, in frame starting at base 1. CDR1 DFQATT and CDR2 SNEGSKA were looked up in the germline V gene (reference sequence). All donors were healthy Caucasians. A few counts support this clonotype. The target of this receptor is not known. No base quality values were provided; no much bigger clone lies one nucleotide off. Sequencing was carried out using cord blood. This clonotype was sampled from a newborn girl in good health. The chain was built from TRBV20-1 and TRBJ2-7; no confident D gene assignment can be made. The DNA is TGCAGTGCTAGAGGACCCCACGAGCAGTACTTC. The resulting protein is CSARGPHEQYF.